The rows below give T cell receptor beta chains drawn from one sample of a study of cytomegalovirus exposure and HLA in healthy donors. TCRdb's table, derived via immunoSEQ multiplex PCR, lists solely in-frame clones and lacks some. The sample has around 92,000 clones; around 79% are singletons. Sequenced sample: PBMCs. All receptors derive from a woman aged 70-85 years in good health and CMV-seropositive. Each CDR3 is given with its conserved first and last residue. D genes are given only for firm matches. Clone size appears in some rows only: once, few, many, or a class for an expanded clone.

V	J	D	size	DNA	CDR3
TRBV6-5	TRBJ2-7	-	-	TGTGCCAGCAGTTACCTCACACCTAAAAACCGAGGCGAGCAGTACTTC	CASSYLTPKNRGEQYF
TRBV21-1	TRBJ2-3	-	-	TGTGCCAGCAGCAAACTTGGGGGGTTACAGTACACAGATACGCAGTATTTT	CASSKLGGLQYTDTQYF
TRBV4-1	TRBJ1-1	-	once	TGCGCCAGCAGCCAAGCGTACCGGGGAGTCTCTGAAGCTTTCTTT	CASSQAYRGVSEAFF
TRBV4-1	TRBJ2-6	TRBD1	few	TGCGCCAGCAGCCAACCCGGGACAGGGCCTTCCTCTGGGGCCAACGTCCTGACTTTC	CASSQPGTGPSSGANVLTF
TRBV4-1	TRBJ2-7	-	-	TGCGCCAGCAGCCAAGGCGTGGGGCTCCACGAGCAGTACTTC	CASSQGVGLHEQYF
TRBV18	TRBJ2-2	TRBD1	-	TGTGCCAGCTCACCAGGCAGGGGGCTGTCCGGGGAGCTGTTTTTT	CASSPGRGLSGELFF
TRBV7-3	TRBJ2-1	TRBD2	-	TGTGCCAGCAGCTCCGGGACTAGCGATGAGCAGTTCTTC	CASSSGTSDEQFF
TRBV6-1	TRBJ2-1	-	-	TGTGCCAGCAGCCCCGGGACAAAATACAATGAGCAGTTCTTC	CASSPGTKYNEQFF
TRBV5-4	TRBJ2-7	TRBD1	-	TGTGCCAGCAGCTCCGGGACAGGGGGCGCCTACGAGCAGTACTTC	CASSSGTGGAYEQYF
TRBV7-3	TRBJ2-7	TRBD1	-	TGTGCCAGCAGCTTATTTTCGGGACAGGGCTACGAGCAGTACTTC	CASSLFSGQGYEQYF
TRBV15	TRBJ1-5	-	few	TGTGCCACCAGCAGACCGACTCGGCCGGCAAATCAGCCCCAGCATTTT	CATSRPTRPANQPQHF
TRBV12-5	TRBJ2-7	TRBD2	-	TGTGCTAGTGGAGTGGGCCATTCTAGCGGGAGGACCCTCTTCGAGCAGTACTTC	CASGVGHSSGRTLFEQYF
TRBV7-9	TRBJ2-6	-	-	TGTGCCAGCAGCTCGACAGTGACTGGGGCCAACGTCCTGACTTTC	CASSSTVTGANVLTF
TRBV28	TRBJ2-7	TRBD1	-	TGTGCCAGCAGTGTGACAGGGGAGAGGTCCTACGAGCAGTACTTC	CASSVTGERSYEQYF
TRBV4-3	TRBJ1-6	-	-	TGCGCCAGCAGCCAAGGGACAGTGAGGGCTAATTCACCCCTCCACTTT	CASSQGTVRANSPLHF
TRBV5-1	TRBJ2-7	-	-	TGCGCCAGCAGCTTTGGACATGGAGTGGATAACGCCTACGAGCAGTACTTC	CASSFGHGVDNAYEQYF
TRBV6-4	TRBJ2-3	TRBD1	-	TGTGCCAGCAGCCGTACAGGGGGGACCACAGATACGCAGTATTTT	CASSRTGGTTDTQYF
TRBV7-6	TRBJ2-4	TRBD1	-	TGTGCCAGCAGCCCCTTCGGACAGGGCGGCATTCAGTACTTC	CASSPFGQGGIQYF
TRBV9	TRBJ2-6	TRBD2	-	TGTGCCAGCAGCCTCCGGGGGGGCCTTATCTCTGGGGCCAACGTCCTGACTTTC	CASSLRGGLISGANVLTF
TRBV6-1	TRBJ2-7	-	once	TGTGCCAGCAGTGATCCCTCCACGGCGGGAACCTACGAGCAGTACTTC	CASSDPSTAGTYEQYF